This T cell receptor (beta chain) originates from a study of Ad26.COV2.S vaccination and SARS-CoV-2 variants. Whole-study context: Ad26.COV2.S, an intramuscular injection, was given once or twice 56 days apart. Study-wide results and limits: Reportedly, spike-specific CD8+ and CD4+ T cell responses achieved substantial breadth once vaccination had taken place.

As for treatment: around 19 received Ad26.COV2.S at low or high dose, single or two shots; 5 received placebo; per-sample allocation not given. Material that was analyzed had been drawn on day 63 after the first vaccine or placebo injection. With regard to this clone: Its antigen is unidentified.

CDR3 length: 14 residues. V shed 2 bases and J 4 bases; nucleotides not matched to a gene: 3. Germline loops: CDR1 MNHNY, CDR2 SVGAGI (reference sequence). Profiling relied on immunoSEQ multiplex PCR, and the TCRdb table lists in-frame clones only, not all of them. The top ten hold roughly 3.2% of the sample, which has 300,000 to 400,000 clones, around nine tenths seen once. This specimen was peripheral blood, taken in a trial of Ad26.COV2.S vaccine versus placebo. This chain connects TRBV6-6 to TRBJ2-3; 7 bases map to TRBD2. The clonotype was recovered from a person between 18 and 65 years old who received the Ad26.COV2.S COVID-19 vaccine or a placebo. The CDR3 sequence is CASSYGGVPDTQYF. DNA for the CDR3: TGTGCCAGCAGTTACGGGGGGGTCCCAGATACGCAGTATTTT.